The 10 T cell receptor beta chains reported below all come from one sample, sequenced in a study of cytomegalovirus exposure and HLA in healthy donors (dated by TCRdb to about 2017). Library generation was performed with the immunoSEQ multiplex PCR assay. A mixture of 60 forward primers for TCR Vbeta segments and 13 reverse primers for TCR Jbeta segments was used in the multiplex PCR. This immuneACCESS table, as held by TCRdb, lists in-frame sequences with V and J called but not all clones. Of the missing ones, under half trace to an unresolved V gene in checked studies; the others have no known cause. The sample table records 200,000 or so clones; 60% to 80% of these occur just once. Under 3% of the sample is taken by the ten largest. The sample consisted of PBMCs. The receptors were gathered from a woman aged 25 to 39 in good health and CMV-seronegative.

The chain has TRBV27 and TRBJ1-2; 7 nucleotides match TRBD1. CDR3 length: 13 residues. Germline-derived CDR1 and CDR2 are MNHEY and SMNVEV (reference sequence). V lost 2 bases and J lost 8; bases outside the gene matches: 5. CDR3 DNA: TGTGCCAGCAGTTTACAGGCAGGGGGAGGCTACACCTTC. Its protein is CASSLQAGGGYTF.

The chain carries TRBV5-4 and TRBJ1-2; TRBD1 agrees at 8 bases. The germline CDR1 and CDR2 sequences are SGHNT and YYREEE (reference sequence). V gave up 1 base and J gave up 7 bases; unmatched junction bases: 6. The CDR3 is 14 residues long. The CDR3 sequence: CASSLKQGARGYTF. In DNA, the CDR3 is TGTGCCAGCAGCTTGAAGCAGGGGGCGCGTGGCTACACCTTC.

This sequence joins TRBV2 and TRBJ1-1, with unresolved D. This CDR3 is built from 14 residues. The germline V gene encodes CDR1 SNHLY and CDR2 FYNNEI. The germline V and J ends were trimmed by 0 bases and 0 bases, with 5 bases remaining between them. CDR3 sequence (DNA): TGTGCCAGCAGTGAAGCGCGGATGAACACTGAAGCTTTCTTT. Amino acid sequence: CASSEARMNTEAFF.

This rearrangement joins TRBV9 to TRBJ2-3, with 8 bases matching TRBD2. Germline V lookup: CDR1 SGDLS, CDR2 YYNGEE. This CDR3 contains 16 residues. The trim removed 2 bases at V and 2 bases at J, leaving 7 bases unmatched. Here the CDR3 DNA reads TGTGCCAGCAGCGTTGCGACTAGCGCCTACACAGATACGCAGTATTTT. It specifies CASSVATSAYTDTQYF.

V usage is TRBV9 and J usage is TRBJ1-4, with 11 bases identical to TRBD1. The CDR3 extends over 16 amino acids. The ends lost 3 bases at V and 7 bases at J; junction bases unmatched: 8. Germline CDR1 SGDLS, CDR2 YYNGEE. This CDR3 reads CASSAGPGTGGEKLFF. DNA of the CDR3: TGTGCCAGCAGCGCGGGTCCCGGGACAGGGGGTGAAAAACTGTTTTTT.

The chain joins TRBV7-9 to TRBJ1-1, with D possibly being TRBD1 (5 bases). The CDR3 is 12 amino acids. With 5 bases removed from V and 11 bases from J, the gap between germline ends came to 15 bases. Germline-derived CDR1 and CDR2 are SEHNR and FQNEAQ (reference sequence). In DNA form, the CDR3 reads TGTGCCAGCAGCACGACAGAACGTGGGGCTTTCTTT. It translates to CASSTTERGAFF.

The CDR3 DNA is TGTGCCAGCAGCTTAGGGAGCGGGAGCACAGATACGCAGTATTTT. This codes for CASSLGSGSTDTQYF. The rearrangement uses TRBV7-6 and TRBJ2-3; a weak D match, TRBD2 (6 bases). Germline V gene sequence: CDR1 SGHVS, CDR2 FNYEAQ. The CDR3 consists of 15 residues. V shed 1 base and J shed 0 bases, with 8 bases lying between them.

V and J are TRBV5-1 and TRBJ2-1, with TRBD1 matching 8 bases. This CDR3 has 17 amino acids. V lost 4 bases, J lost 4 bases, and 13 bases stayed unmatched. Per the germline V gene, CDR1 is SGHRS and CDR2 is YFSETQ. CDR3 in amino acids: CASSPTGQGGEYNEQFF. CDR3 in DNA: TGCGCCAGCAGCCCAACTGGACAGGGAGGAGAATACAATGAGCAGTTCTTC.

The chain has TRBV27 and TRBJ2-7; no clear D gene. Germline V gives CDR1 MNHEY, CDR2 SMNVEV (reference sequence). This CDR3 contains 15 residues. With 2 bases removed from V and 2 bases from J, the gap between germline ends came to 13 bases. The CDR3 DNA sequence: TGTGCCAGCAGTTTACTCGGTTTTCCTGCCTACGAGCAGTACTTC. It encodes CASSLLGFPAYEQYF.

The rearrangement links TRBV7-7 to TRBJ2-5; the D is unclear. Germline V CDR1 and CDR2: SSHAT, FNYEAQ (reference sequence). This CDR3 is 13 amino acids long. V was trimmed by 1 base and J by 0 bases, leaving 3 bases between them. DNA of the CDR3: TGTGCCAGCAGCTTAGTATACCAAGAGACCCAGTACTTC. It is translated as CASSLVYQETQYF. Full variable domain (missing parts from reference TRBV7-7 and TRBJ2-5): GAGVSQSPRYKVTKRGQDVTLRCDPISSHATLYWYQQALGQGPEFLTYFNYEAQPDKSGLPSDRFSAERPEGSISTLTIQRTEQRDSAMYRCASSLVYQETQYFGPGTRLLVL.